The clone carrying this T cell receptor beta chain appeared a few times. The antigen is not known. Everyone who gave samples was a healthy Caucasian. Germline V gene lookup returns CDR1 MNHEY and CDR2 SVGAGI. V was pared by 0 bases and J by 4 bases, with 12 bases between. The CDR3 is 15 residues long. The data originate from a study of identical twins. A universal primer site was added by template switching, and unique molecular identifiers were carried by the cDNA. TCRdb independently ran MiXCR on the 5' RACE reads; one entry per CDR3 protein. Of hundreds of thousands of distinct CDR3 sequences in the sample, 8.5% to 9.5% were seen once. Study-level results: The study drew conclusions from cross-sectional statistical analysis, not from following the same donors. Twins' excess sharing was less marked for out-of-frame beta sequences.

These data also featured in a second study, about yellow fever vaccine responses in identical twins.

The sample taken for sequencing was PBMCs. V is TRBV6-5 and J is TRBJ2-5; unclear D gene. The clonotype originates from a woman aged 18-35 years in good health. For the CDR3, the DNA is TGTGCCAGCAGTTACTCGACTCTAATTGGAGAGACCCAGTACTTC. This codes for CASSYSTLIGETQYF.